The source of this T cell receptor beta chain is a study of cytomegalovirus exposure and HLA in healthy donors. Study-wide results and limits: Per published accounts, TCR beta sequences correctly predicted the HLA-A and HLA-B alleles of most subjects. Apparent HLA restriction characterized most CMV-associated TCR beta chains in a later analysis. Listed as cytomegalovirus-associated were over 150 TCR beta chains.

Germline V lookup: CDR1 SGHRS, CDR2 YFSETQ. The CDR3 has 13 residues. V lost 5 bases to trimming and J lost 0 bases, with 6 bases between them. With 60 Vbeta and 13 Jbeta primers, the PCR was carried out. The protocol was immunoSEQ multiplex PCR, while the TCRdb copy is restricted to in-frame clones and leaves out a portion. The sample holds over 150,000 clones, more than 75% seen once. On this clone: Its target is not known.

This TCR came from a girl less than two years old in good health and CMV-seronegative. This chain uses TRBV5-1 with TRBJ2-1; a possible D gene is TRBD1 (6 bases). The sequencing sample was made of PBMCs. The CDR3: CASRGGSYNEQFF. CDR3 nucleotide sequence: TGCGCCAGCAGAGGGGGCTCCTACAATGAGCAGTTCTTC.